A single sample gave rise to the 29 T cell receptor beta chains below, sequenced in a study of T-cell reconstitution after alpha-beta-depleted transplantation in children (dated by TCRdb to about 2016). Library preparation was by PCR. The sequencing machine was an Illumina HiSeq 2500. TCR library preparation used molecular barcoding, with unique molecular identifiers applied to normalize quantification of the TCRbeta repertoire. TCRdb applied fastp at Q25 and MiXCR to the public reads, then kept only in-frame beta chains. Duplicate CDR3 protein sequences are folded into a single record with the most common DNA and genes. The sample records about 500,000 distinct CDR3 sequences, 30% to 35% of which are singletons. Under 3% of the sample comes from the top ten. The sample consisted of PBMCs from the stem cell graft donor, taken from the stem cell graft. These receptor sequences come from a human donor who donated a stem cell graft to a child with aplastic anemia.

This clonotype came up a few times. The chain links TRBV12-3 or TRBV12-4 to TRBJ1-1; D gene uncertain. Trimming took off 2 bases at V and 0 bases at J, with 7 bases between the two ends. The CDR3 contains 14 residues. The CDR3 here is CASSLSDLNTEAFF. CDR3 in DNA: TGTGCCAGCAGTTTATCGGACTTGAACACTGAAGCTTTCTTT.

The chain recombines TRBV5-5 with TRBJ2-7; no firm D call. Germline CDR1 reads SGHKS; CDR2 reads YYEKEE (reference sequence). Trimming took 6 bases from V and 0 from J, leaving 13 bases between them. The CDR3 extends over 14 amino acids. Here the CDR3 reads CASNPNGYSYEQYV. CDR3 DNA: TGTGCCAGCAACCCCAATGGTTACTCCTACGAGCAGTACGTC.

This clonotype was found a few times. CDR3 in DNA: TGCAGTGCTAGAGATTACAGAGCGGGAAACACCATATATTTT. It translates to CSARDYRAGNTIYF. J is TRBJ1-3 and V is TRBV20-1, with no clear D. V was shortened by 0 bases and J by 4 bases, with 10 bases between the two germline ends. The CDR3 runs to 14 residues. Germline V gene data show CDR1 as DFQATT and CDR2 as SNEGSKA (reference sequence).

This clonotype was found a few times. The chain recombines TRBV6-2 or TRBV6-3 with TRBJ1-4, with D possibly being TRBD1 (6 bases). V was pared by 5 bases and J by 7 bases, with 17 bases between. CDR3 length equals 15 residues. The germline CDR1 and CDR2 sequences are MNHEY and SVGEGT. The CDR3, as DNA: TGTGCCAGCAGTACCCCAGAGGGGGGCCTTGAAAAACTGTTTTTT. The encoded protein is CASSTPEGGLEKLFF.

The V call is TRBV6-4, the J call TRBJ1-1; 7 bases align to TRBD1. Germline lookup yields CDR1 MRHNA and CDR2 SNTAGT. CDR3 length: 16 residues. V dropped 8 bases and J dropped 3; count of bases not matched to a gene: 15. The CDR3: CASFQPMGQSYTEAFF. The CDR3 bases are TGTGCCAGCTTTCAACCTATGGGACAGTCTTACACTGAAGCTTTCTTT.

The chain is built from TRBV7-2 and TRBJ2-7; D call uncertain. Trimming removed 1 base from V and 3 bases from J, with 7 bases in between. This CDR3 has 13 residues. Per the germline V gene, CDR1 is SGHTA and CDR2 is FQGNSA. CDR3 sequence reads: CASSLGVSYEQYV. The CDR3 nucleotides are TGTGCCAGCAGCTTAGGAGTCAGCTACGAGCAGTACGTC.

The chain employs TRBV7-2 and TRBJ2-5; TRBD2 matches at 12 bases. V trimming: 5 bases; J trimming: 5 bases; junction bases outside the gene matches: 3. CDR3 length: 14 residues. Germline loops: CDR1 SGHTA, CDR2 FQGNSA. CDR3 protein: CASSEGLAGETQYF. Here the CDR3 DNA reads TGTGCCAGCAGCGAAGGACTAGCGGGGGAGACCCAGTACTTC.

The J gene is TRBJ1-1, the V gene TRBV19; maybe TRBD1 (5 bases). This CDR3 is 14 amino acids long. V was trimmed by 4 bases and J by 4 bases, leaving 13 bases between them. From germline, CDR1 is LNHDA and CDR2 SQIVND (reference sequence). The CDR3 protein is CASSKAREATEAFF. The CDR3 DNA sequence: TGTGCCAGTAGTAAAGCCAGGGAAGCCACTGAAGCTTTCTTT.

The chain joins TRBV9 to TRBJ2-7; D possibly matches TRBD1 or TRBD2 (5 bases each). Trimming shortened V by 4 bases and J by 0 bases, and 14 bases separated the two germline ends. This CDR3 is 15 amino acids long. CDR1 and CDR2 from the germline V gene are SGDLS and YYNGEE. The CDR3 DNA reads as TGTGCCAGCAGCCCTCACCGGGACCCCTCCTACGAGCAGTACTTC. This encodes CASSPHRDPSYEQYF.

This rearrangement joins TRBV7-9 to TRBJ1-2, with D maybe TRBD1 (5 bases). CDR1 and CDR2 (germline): SEHNR, FQNEAQ (reference sequence). Trimming stripped 5 bases from V and 4 bases from J, with 17 bases between. The CDR3 has 15 residues. CDR3 sequence: CASSAGLGRFYGYTF. The DNA for the CDR3 is TGTGCCAGCAGCGCGGGACTCGGGAGATTCTATGGCTACACCTTC.

The genes are TRBV2 and TRBJ1-1; 11 nucleotides line up with TRBD1. V gave up 6 bases and J gave up 1 base; unmatched junction bases: 13. Germline V gene sequence: CDR1 SNHLY, CDR2 FYNNEI. The CDR3 extends over 18 amino acids. The CDR3 sequence: CASRSKRTGGFGNTEAFF. The CDR3, as DNA: TGTGCCAGCAGATCCAAACGGACAGGGGGCTTTGGGAACACTGAAGCTTTCTTT.

A single count supports this clonotype. The rearrangement uses TRBV7-9 and TRBJ2-1; possibly TRBD2 for D (5 bases). V lost 5 bases and J lost 3, with 14 bases in between. CDR1 and CDR2 from the germline V gene are SEHNR and FQNEAQ (reference sequence). The CDR3 runs to 15 residues. The CDR3 loop is CASSQGSGDYNEQFF. In DNA, the CDR3 is TGTGCCAGCAGCCAAGGGAGCGGAGACTACAATGAGCAGTTCTTC.

The chain combines TRBV25-1 with TRBJ2-2; D perhaps matches TRBD2 (6 bases). CDR1 is MGHDK and CDR2 is SYGVNS in the germline V gene. This CDR3 is 17 amino acids long. Trimming removed 6 bases at V and 0 bases at J, with 17 bases between. For the CDR3, the DNA is TGTGCCAGCAGCCCGGGCGGGGCAACTCCGAACACCGGGGAGCTGTTTTTT. Translation gives CASSPGGATPNTGELFF. The variable domain in full, with the rest retrieved from reference TRBV25-1 and TRBJ2-2, is EADIYQTPRYLVIGTGKKITLECSQTMGHDKMYWYQQDPGMELHLIHYSYGVNSTEKGDLSSESTVSRIRTEHFPLTLESARPSHTSQYLCASSPGGATPNTGELFFGEGSRLTVL.

This clonotype has a handful of counts. The chain combines TRBV6-1 with TRBJ2-7; D is ambiguous. V lost 3 bases and J 2 bases, leaving 5 bases between the germline ends. CDR3 size: 12 residues. Per the germline V gene, CDR1 is MNHNS and CDR2 is SASEGT. CDR3 nucleotide sequence: TGTGCCAGCAGTGACTACCCCTACGAGCAGTACTTC. It is translated as CASSDYPYEQYF.

The CDR3 DNA reads TGTGCCAGCAGCCTTACTAGCTTCAATGAGCAGTTCTTC. Its translation: CASSLTSFNEQFF. The V call is TRBV14, the J call TRBJ2-1, with D possibly TRBD2 on 6 matching bases. The CDR3 is 13 residues long. Trimming took off 4 bases at V and 6 bases at J, with 10 bases between the two ends. The germline V gene encodes CDR1 SGHDN and CDR2 FVKESK.

This chain uses TRBV4-3 with TRBJ1-5; the D gene is possibly TRBD1 (6 bases). Trimming left V 0 bases short and J 5 bases short, with 23 bases between. Germline loops: CDR1 LGHNA, CDR2 YSLEER. The CDR3 contains 19 residues. For the CDR3, the DNA is TGCGCCAGCAGCCAAGATCAAGGGGGACCAGGGAGGTACGATCAGCCCCAGCATTTT. It encodes CASSQDQGGPGRYDQPQHF.

The V and J genes are TRBV7-2 and TRBJ2-1; 10 bases agree with TRBD2. Germline V gives CDR1 SGHTA, CDR2 FQGNSA. This CDR3 spans 16 amino acids. Trimming at V came to 6 bases and at J to 0 bases, leaving 5 bases not matched to a gene. CDR3 DNA: TGTGCCAGCAGGAGACTAGCGGGTAGCTCCTACAATGAGCAGTTCTTC. Translated, it gives CASRRLAGSSYNEQFF.

With respect to this clonotype: The junction differs from germline at one of its ends, possibly a read error. The chain couples TRBV18 to TRBJ2-2; 10 bases align to TRBD1. In germline, CDR1 is KGHSH, CDR2 LQKENI. CDR3 size: 16 residues. The CDR3 DNA is TGTGCCAGCTCACCTGTGGGACAGGGGAACGCCGGGGAGCTGTTTTTT. This sequence encodes CASSPVGQGNAGELFF.

This clonotype was counted at least ten times. V gene TRBV12-3 or TRBV12-4 combines with J gene TRBJ1-2; 12 bases map to TRBD1. V lost 9 bases, J lost 8 bases, and 10 bases stayed unmatched. This CDR3 comprises 14 residues. The CDR3 is CASFSGTGGGGYTF. The CDR3 region has the DNA TGTGCCAGTTTTTCTGGGACAGGGGGCGGAGGCTACACCTTC.

The V gene is TRBV7-9, the J gene TRBJ2-3; 10 nucleotides line up with TRBD2. The CDR3 length is 16 residues. Trimming cost V 5 bases and J 2 bases; bases outside gene matches: 7. Germline CDR1 SEHNR, CDR2 FQNEAQ (reference sequence). DNA of the CDR3: TGTGCCAGCAGCCAGACCGGGACTAGCGACACAGATACGCAGTATTTT. It encodes CASSQTGTSDTDTQYF.

This clonotype was observed a few times. The chain employs TRBV29-1 and TRBJ2-7; 7 bases align to TRBD1. This CDR3 is 14 amino acids long. With V trimmed by 7 bases and J by 0 bases, 9 bases remained unmatched. The germline gives CDR1 SQVTM, CDR2 ANQGSEA. CDR3 region: CSAATGSNSYEQYF. The CDR3 region has the DNA TGCAGCGCCGCGACAGGGTCCAACTCCTACGAGCAGTACTTC.

The genes are TRBV5-1 and TRBJ2-1, with D possibly TRBD2 on 5 matching bases. Trimming stripped 3 bases from V and 5 bases from J, with 12 bases between. Germline V gene sequence: CDR1 SGHRS, CDR2 YFSETQ. This CDR3 has 14 amino acids. CDR3 bases: TGCGCCAGCAGCTGGCTAGCCCCACACAATGAGCAGTTCTTC. The encoded protein is CASSWLAPHNEQFF.

This clonotype was picked up a small number of times. The CDR3 DNA sequence: TGTGCCAGCAGCTTAGCGAGCACAGGGTATGGCTACACCTTC. It is translated as CASSLASTGYGYTF. V usage is TRBV7-2 and J usage is TRBJ1-2, with D perhaps TRBD1 (6 bases). Germline V gene data show CDR1 as SGHTA and CDR2 as FQGNSA. Between the trimmed V and J ends, which lost 0 bases and 5 bases, there was a span of 10 bases. CDR3 length equals 14 residues.

The chain has TRBV15 and TRBJ2-2, with D possibly being TRBD1 (7 bases). CDR3 length: 16 residues. Between the trimmed V and J ends, which lost 1 base and 5 bases, there was a span of 14 bases. Germline values: CDR1 LNHNV, CDR2 YYDKDF (reference sequence). CDR3 coding DNA: TGTGCCACCAGCAGAGGCGGGACAGCCAGAACCGGGGAGCTGTTTTTT. Its translation: CATSRGGTARTGELFF.

This clonotype was counted a few times. The chain joins TRBV4-1 to TRBJ2-1; possibly TRBD2 for D (6 bases). The CDR3 length is 16 residues. The V and J ends lost 0 bases and 6 bases respectively, with 15 bases between them. Germline-derived CDR1 and CDR2 are MGHRA and YSYEKL. CDR3: CASSQEALAKVNEQFF. The DNA for the CDR3 is TGCGCCAGCAGCCAAGAGGCCCTAGCGAAGGTCAATGAGCAGTTCTTC.

The V call is TRBV30, the J call TRBJ2-2; 11 nucleotides match TRBD2. Germline V CDR1 and CDR2: GTSNPN, SVGIG (reference sequence). The J segment lost 2 bases and the V segment lost 4 bases, leaving 6 bases of the junction unmatched. The CDR3 spans 16 residues. For the CDR3, the DNA is TGTGCCTGGAATCTAGCGGGAGGCTTTAACACCGGGGAGCTGTTTTTT. It yields the protein CAWNLAGGFNTGELFF.

V usage is TRBV18 and J usage is TRBJ1-1, with D possibly being TRBD1 (5 bases). The germline gives CDR1 KGHSH, CDR2 LQKENI. V was pared by 4 bases and J by 1 base, with 10 bases between. This CDR3 region has 14 residues. CDR3 DNA sequence: TGTGCCAGCTCACGCGACAGTGGGAACACTGAAGCTTTCTTT. Amino acid sequence: CASSRDSGNTEAFF.

This chain joins TRBV15 and TRBJ1-1; D remains unclear. V was trimmed by 5 bases and J by 6 bases, leaving 16 bases between them. The CDR3 is 14 residues long. CDR1 is LNHNV, CDR2 YYDKDF, per germline (reference sequence). CDR3 residues: CATSPQAGQPEAFF. For the CDR3, the DNA is TGTGCCACCAGCCCCCAGGCCGGTCAACCTGAAGCTTTCTTT.

The chain has TRBV29-1 and TRBJ2-1; 7 nucleotides agree with TRBD1. Germline CDR1 SQVTM, CDR2 ANQGSEA. The CDR3 length is 15 residues. After removal of 7 bases from V and 6 bases from J, the junction contained 15 bases not matched to a gene. CDR3 in amino acids: CSGSPGTVLGNEQFF. DNA for the CDR3: TGCAGCGGATCGCCCGGGACAGTCCTTGGCAATGAGCAGTTCTTC.